This T cell receptor beta chain was obtained from a study of cytomegalovirus exposure and HLA in healthy donors. The germline gives CDR1 MGHDK, CDR2 SYGVNS. Trimming at V came to 2 bases and at J to 8 bases, leaving 4 bases not matched to a gene. This CDR3 has 14 amino acids. PCR employed 60 Vbeta and 13 Jbeta primers. The data were produced by immunoSEQ multiplex PCR, yet TCRdb's version contains in-frame clones alone and is incomplete. The table shows approximately 150,000 clones, with about three quarters occurring only once. The sequence was collected from a man aged 40-49 years in good health and CMV-seropositive. The sample taken for sequencing was PBMCs. This chain joins TRBV25-1 and TRBJ1-4; 8 nucleotides agree with TRBD1. CDR3 in amino acids: CASSEAGGREKLFF. In nucleotides, the CDR3 is TGTGCCAGCAGTGAAGCAGGGGGCCGGGAAAAACTGTTTTTT.